A single sample gave rise to the 21 T cell receptor beta chains below, sequenced in a study of blood T cell repertoires in COVID-19. Method: immunoSEQ multiplex PCR; TCRdb's copy keeps in-frame clones and lacks some. Of 170,000 or so clones in the sample, about 80% were seen once. Sequencing input: peripheral blood. These receptors were obtained from a woman aged 65 to 85 with acute or convalescent COVID-19.

This rearrangement joins TRBV6-1 to TRBJ1-2; perhaps TRBD1 as D (5 bases). Trimming left V 3 bases short and J 5 bases short, with 13 bases between. Germline assignment: CDR1 MNHNS and CDR2 SASEGT. The CDR3 has 14 residues. The CDR3 region is CASSEGGINYGYTF. CDR3 nucleotides: TGTGCCAGCAGTGAGGGGGGGATAAATTATGGCTACACCTTC.

The rearrangement links TRBV30 to TRBJ2-3; D possibly corresponds to TRBD1 (6 bases). CDR3 length: 13 amino acids. The germline V gene encodes CDR1 GTSNPN and CDR2 SVGIG (reference sequence). V was shortened by 0 bases and J by 3 bases, with 7 bases between the two germline ends. The CDR3 sequence is CAWSVQGTDTQYF. As DNA, the CDR3 is TGTGCCTGGAGTGTACAGGGAACAGATACGCAGTATTTT.

V gene TRBV3-1 (or the pseudogene TRBV3-2) combines with J gene TRBJ2-2; D is possibly TRBD2 (6 bases). V was clipped by 1 base and J by 6 bases, with 9 bases between them. Germline V gives CDR1 LGHDT, CDR2 YNNKEL (reference sequence). The length of the CDR3 is 14 residues. This CDR3 reads CASSQVSGAGELFF. The DNA of the CDR3 is TGTGCCAGCAGCCAAGTTTCGGGGGCCGGGGAGCTGTTTTTT.

The CDR3 region has the DNA TGTGCCAGCAGCTTAAAGACAGACTCACCCCTCCACTTT. Protein sequence: CASSLKTDSPLHF. This chain joins TRBV13 and TRBJ1-6; tentative D call: TRBD1 (5 bases). This CDR3 contains 13 residues. Between the trimmed V and J ends, which lost 2 bases and 10 bases, there was a span of 9 bases. Germline values: CDR1 PRHDT, CDR2 FYEKMQ (reference sequence). Full variable domain (rest looked up from reference TRBV13 and TRBJ1-6): AAGVIQSPRHLIKEKRETATLKCYPIPRHDTVYWYQQGPGQDPQFLISFYEKMQSDKGSIPDRFSAQQFSDYHSELNMSSLELGDSALYFCASSLKTDSPLHFGNGTRLTVT.

The chain links TRBV5-4 to TRBJ1-2, with D unclear. Germline V gene data show CDR1 as SGHNT and CDR2 as YYREEE (reference sequence). V was pared by 0 bases and J by 4 bases, with 7 bases between. CDR3 length equals 13 residues. CDR3 region: CASSLDRSYGYTF. In nucleotides, the CDR3 is TGTGCCAGCAGCTTGGACAGATCCTATGGCTACACCTTC.

This clone was counted ten times or more. V usage is TRBV4-1 and J usage is TRBJ1-4; tentatively, D is TRBD1 (6 bases). This CDR3 is 16 amino acids long. Trimming pared 1 base from V and 5 bases from J, leaving 14 bases between. The germline V gene encodes CDR1 MGHRA and CDR2 YSYEKL. This chain's CDR3 is CASSQGRTDGNEKLFF. The CDR3 nucleotides read TGCGCCAGCAGCCAAGGAAGGACAGACGGAAATGAAAAACTGTTTTTT.

This rearrangement joins TRBV11-2 to TRBJ2-1, with TRBD2 matching over 8 bases. Germline assignment: CDR1 SGHAT and CDR2 FQNNGV. CDR3 size: 18 residues. V trimming: 2 bases; J trimming: 5 bases; junction bases outside the gene matches: 14. The CDR3 sequence is CASSLTVPSGSFHNEQFF. The DNA for the CDR3 is TGTGCCAGCAGCTTAACGGTACCCAGCGGGAGTTTCCACAATGAGCAGTTCTTC.

DNA of the CDR3: TGCAGTGCTAGTCCAGGGGATCAAGAGCAGTACTTC. This translates into CSASPGDQEQYF. The chain carries TRBV20-1 and TRBJ2-7, with D possibly TRBD1 on 6 matching bases. This CDR3 contains 12 residues. Between the trimmed V and J ends, which lost 3 bases and 7 bases, there was a span of 13 bases. In germline, CDR1 is DFQATT, CDR2 SNEGSKA (reference sequence).

The CDR3 region is CASSMDYGRAGELFF. The CDR3, as DNA: TGTGCCAGCAGTATGGACTATGGGAGAGCCGGGGAGCTGTTTTTT. V usage is TRBV2 and J usage is TRBJ2-2; D is possibly TRBD2 (6 bases). CDR3 length: 15 amino acids. The V end was cut by 5 bases, the J end by 6 bases, with 16 bases between. Germline V lookup: CDR1 SNHLY, CDR2 FYNNEI.

The rearrangement links TRBV30 to TRBJ1-2; 8 bases are a match to TRBD1. CDR3 length: 13 residues. The junction had 7 bases not matched to a gene; V was cut back by 8 bases and J by 2 bases. CDR1 and CDR2 (germline): GTSNPN, SVGIG (reference sequence). This CDR3 is CARQGSGNYGYTF. CDR3 nucleotides: TGTGCCCGACAGGGGAGCGGGAACTATGGCTACACCTTC.

The chain couples TRBV6-1 to TRBJ2-1; no clear D gene. V was clipped by 3 bases and J by 0 bases, with 9 bases between them. Germline V lookup: CDR1 MNHNS, CDR2 SASEGT. CDR3 size: 15 residues. This chain's CDR3 is CASSEGESSYNEQFF. In DNA form, the CDR3 reads TGTGCCAGCAGTGAGGGCGAAAGCTCCTACAATGAGCAGTTCTTC.

This chain uses TRBV19 with TRBJ1-2; D is ambiguous. CDR1 and CDR2 (germline): LNHDA, SQIVND (reference sequence). Between the trimmed V and J ends, which lost 6 bases and 3 bases, there was a span of 8 bases. The CDR3 covers 12 residues. This CDR3 is CASRRGDYGYTF. Written as DNA, the CDR3 is TGTGCCAGTAGGCGGGGAGACTATGGCTACACCTTC.

The chain uses TRBV7-8 and TRBJ2-7, with D perhaps TRBD1 (6 bases). With 5 bases removed from V and 5 bases from J, the gap between germline ends came to 25 bases. Germline CDR1 and CDR2: SGHVS and FQNEAQ. This CDR3 region has 17 residues. In nucleotides, the CDR3 is TGTGCCAGCAGCCCGGGACAAGGGTTACGGTCTCCGGACGAGCAGTACTTC. Its translation: CASSPGQGLRSPDEQYF.

The chain joins TRBV5-1 to TRBJ2-1; 12 nucleotides match TRBD1. V shed 3 bases, J shed 8 bases, and the junction held 6 bases outside the gene matches. CDR1 is SGHRS, CDR2 YFSETQ, per germline. The CDR3 has 15 amino acids. CDR3 in DNA: TGCGCCAGCAGCTCCGGGACAGGGGGCCCGGATGAGCAGTTCTTC. Protein product: CASSSGTGGPDEQFF. Combining the CDR3 with reference TRBV5-1 and TRBJ2-1 gives the whole variable domain KAGVTQTPRYLIKTRGQQVTLSCSPISGHRSVSWYQQTPGQGLQFLFEYFSETQRNKGNFPGRFSGRQFSNSRSEMNVSTLELGDSALYLCASSSGTGGPDEQFFGPGTRLTVL.

This chain joins TRBV3-1 (or the pseudogene TRBV3-2) and TRBJ2-7; 9 bases match TRBD1. Trimming at V came to 3 bases and at J to 4 bases, leaving 7 bases not matched to a gene. Per the germline V gene, CDR1 is LGHDT and CDR2 is YNNKEL (reference sequence). The CDR3 is 15 amino acids. CDR3 region: CASSHSGQGSYEQYF. The CDR3, as DNA: TGTGCCAGCAGCCACTCGGGACAGGGATCTTACGAGCAGTACTTC.

This clone occurred a few times. Mismatch with germline at one junction end may stem from a read error. V and J are TRBV7-8 and TRBJ1-6; D is uncertain. This CDR3 has 17 residues. Germline V lookup: CDR1 SGHVS, CDR2 FQNEAQ. The DNA for the CDR3 is TGTGCCAGCAGCTTAATGGGGAGGAGCTCCGATAATTCACCCCTCCACTTT. Its protein is CASSLMGRSSDNSPLHF.

This clone is a singleton in its sample. The CDR3 is CASSLGRARTEAFF. CDR3 nucleotide sequence: TGTGCCAGCAGCTTGGGGCGGGCTAGGACTGAAGCTTTCTTT. V gene TRBV5-6 combines with J gene TRBJ1-1; D not resolved. V lost 0 bases, J lost 5 bases, and 11 bases lay in between. Germline V gene lookup returns CDR1 SGHDT and CDR2 YYEEEE. The CDR3 contains 14 residues.

The V and J genes are TRBV10-2 and TRBJ2-1; TRBD2 is a possible D gene (6 bases). Germline V gene sequence: CDR1 WSHSY, CDR2 SAAADI. V was clipped by 5 bases and J by 4 bases, with 9 bases between them. The CDR3 extends over 13 amino acids. CDR3 nucleotides: TGCGCCAGCAGTTCCGGGACTTACAATGAGCAGTTCTTC. Translated, it gives CASSSGTYNEQFF.

This clone turned up a few times. The chain couples TRBV5-1 to TRBJ1-1; 8 nucleotides line up with TRBD1. This CDR3 has 14 amino acids. The ends lost 4 bases at V and 1 base at J; junction bases unmatched: 3. In germline, CDR1 is SGHRS, CDR2 YFSETQ. The CDR3 DNA follows: TGCGCCAGCAGCGGGGGGACAGGGAACACTGAAGCTTTCTTT. It is translated as CASSGGTGNTEAFF.

The chain joins TRBV6-5 to TRBJ1-5; TRBD1 agrees at 7 bases. CDR3 size: 14 residues. The germline V gene has CDR1 MNHEY and CDR2 SVGAGI. J was trimmed by 7 bases and V by 6 bases; bases with no gene match: 9. CDR3 in DNA: TGTGCCAGCAGGCACCGGGACAGAGGGCAGCCCCAGCATTTT. This encodes CASRHRDRGQPQHF.

The chain carries TRBV28 and TRBJ1-2; no clear D. The CDR3 is 14 residues long. Germline V gene data show CDR1 as MDHEN and CDR2 as SYDVKM. V shed 2 bases and J shed 4 bases, with 11 bases lying between them. CDR3 sequence (DNA): TGTGCCAGCAGTTTAGGGCAGCCCGTCTATGGCTACACCTTC. This encodes CASSLGQPVYGYTF.